What follows are 26 T cell receptor beta chains derived from one specimen sequenced in a study of tumor and adjacent non-tumor tissue in lung cancer. A modified ARM-PCR protocol with three rounds of nested PCR amplified TCRbeta. TCRdb redid the calling of the multiplex PCR reads with MiXCR, one entry per CDR3 protein. The sample holds some 47,000 distinct CDR3 sequences, roughly 60% seen once. No cell sorting was done before RNA was extracted from the tissue. This non-tumor lung sample came from over 3 cm beyond the tumor edge. Specimen: distant non-tumor lung tissue. The receptors stem from a woman between 40 and 55 years old with non-small cell lung cancer.

The chain recombines TRBV12-3 or TRBV12-4 with TRBJ2-5; tentatively, D is TRBD1 (5 bases). Trimming removed 11 bases at V and 2 bases at J, with 12 bases between. This CDR3 has 12 amino acids. CDR3: CADSLMQETQYF. The DNA for the CDR3 is TGTGCCGACAGTTTAATGCAAGAGACCCAGTACTTC.

The chain has TRBV20-1 and TRBJ2-7, with D perhaps TRBD1 (6 bases). The germline gives CDR1 DFQATT, CDR2 SNEGSKA (reference sequence). Trimming removed 3 bases at V and 13 bases at J, with 25 bases between. The CDR3 has 14 amino acids. DNA of the CDR3: TGCAGTGCTAGTGCCTGGCAGGGGAACTACGGGCAATACTTC. Its translation: CSASAWQGNYGQYF.

As concerns this clonotype: The junction shows a germline mismatch at one end, possibly a read error. The chain couples TRBV5-1 to TRBJ2-2; tentatively, D is TRBD2 (7 bases). There are 17 residues in the CDR3. Germline V gene data show CDR1 as SGHRS and CDR2 as YFSETQ. The CDR3 DNA reads TGCGCCAGCAGCTTGGCCATGGCGGGGGCCGGCACCGGGGAACTGTTTTTT. Protein sequence: CASSLAMAGAGTGELFF.

Regarding this clonotype: Relative to the germline gene, one junction end is altered; a read error may explain this. The chain employs TRBV29-1 and TRBJ2-7; D is uncertain. The CDR3 spans 11 residues. The germline CDR1 and CDR2 sequences are SQVTM and ANQGSEA. The CDR3 spells CGVNGPWEQYF. The CDR3 DNA sequence: TGCGGCGTGAATGGACCTTGGGAGCAGTACTTC.

As regards this clonotype: A much larger clone sits a single nucleotide away, making a read error possible. This rearrangement joins TRBV28 to TRBJ2-3; TRBD1 or TRBD2 may be the D gene (5 bases each). Germline CDR1 and CDR2: MDHEN and SYDVKM. The CDR3 extends over 16 amino acids. Written as DNA, the CDR3 is TGTGCCAACAGTTTGGAGTACGGGGCGCGAGGAGATACGCAGTATTTT. Amino acid sequence: CANSLEYGARGDTQYF. The complete variable domain, with remaining parts taken from reference TRBV28 and TRBJ2-3, reads DVKVTQSSRYLVKRTGEKVFLECVQDMDHENMFWYRQDPGLGLRLIYFSYDVKMKEKGDIPEGYSVSREKKERFSLILESASTNQTSMYLCANSLEYGARGDTQYFGPGTRLTVL.

The rearrangement uses TRBV24-1 and TRBJ2-6, with a possible D match to TRBD2 (7 bases). Trimming removed 3 bases from V and 0 bases from J, with 17 bases in between. Germline V gene lookup returns CDR1 KGHDR and CDR2 SFDVKD. This CDR3 contains 19 residues. The CDR3 region is CATSDTGRGSPSGANVLTF. CDR3 coding DNA: TGTGCCACCAGTGATACGGGGAGGGGGTCCCCCTCTGGGGCCAACGTCCTGACTTTC.

The chain recombines TRBV29-1 with TRBJ2-1; tentatively, D is TRBD2 (5 bases). Germline V lookup: CDR1 SQVTM, CDR2 ANQGSEA. The CDR3 has 13 residues. Trimming removed 4 bases at V and 7 bases at J, with 14 bases between. The CDR3 loop is CSVVARVVNEQFF. CDR3 bases: TGCAGCGTTGTAGCGAGAGTAGTTAATGAGCAGTTCTTC.

This clonotype was counted between two and nine times. The missing conserved phenylalanine or tryptophan at the end of this CDR3 makes a read error likely. The rearrangement joins TRBV29-1 to TRBJ2-3, with 12 bases that match TRBD2. This CDR3 has 17 amino acids. V was pared by 8 bases and J by 6 bases, with 18 bases of the junction left unmatched. Germline CDR1 reads SQVTM; CDR2 reads ANQGSEA. The CDR3 nucleotides read TGCAGCCCAATTGGGCCAGGACTAGCGGGGTCCTCGGATACGCAGTATTCT. Translation: CSPIGPGLAGSSDTQYS.

The chain employs TRBV28 and TRBJ1-5; D is perhaps TRBD1 (6 bases). V was pared by 5 bases and J by 11 bases, with 22 bases between. Germline V gene lookup returns CDR1 MDHEN and CDR2 SYDVKM. This CDR3 contains 15 residues. CDR3 residues: CASSRHGGTGGAQHF. The CDR3 region has the DNA TGTGCCAGCAGTCGCCATGGGGGCACCGGGGGAGCCCAGCATTTT. Full variable domain (rest looked up from reference TRBV28 and TRBJ1-5): DVKVTQSSRYLVKRTGEKVFLECVQDMDHENMFWYRQDPGLGLRLIYFSYDVKMKEKGDIPEGYSVSREKKERFSLILESASTNQTSMYLCASSRHGGTGGAQHFGDGTRLSIL.

This clonotype appeared many times. This chain connects TRBV24-1 to TRBJ2-7; TRBD1 aligns across 7 bases. CDR1 and CDR2 (germline): KGHDR, SFDVKD. V was pared by 7 bases and J by 3 bases, with 8 bases of the junction left unmatched. The CDR3 consists of 14 residues. This CDR3 reads CATSAGTVGYEQYF. The CDR3 nucleotides read TGTGCCACCAGCGCCGGGACAGTCGGCTACGAGCAGTACTTC.

Of note for this clonotype: Just one base apart from a much larger clone, this may be a read error. V is TRBV28 and J is TRBJ2-3, with D possibly TRBD2 on 6 matching bases. From germline, CDR1 is MDHEN and CDR2 SYDVKM. Deletions cut 9 bases from V and 5 bases from J, with 15 bases between. This CDR3 is built from 13 residues. CDR3 bases: TGTGCCAGTAGGTTTTGGCGGGGAGATACGCAGTATTTT. Translation: CASRFWRGDTQYF.

To note about this clonotype: One end of the junction does not line up with germline, which may come from a read error. This chain joins TRBV11-2 and TRBJ2-7; the D is unclear. Per germline, CDR1 SGHAT and CDR2 FQNNGV. This CDR3 has 14 amino acids. The CDR3 reads CAISLVSNSYEQYF. The CDR3 nucleotides read TGTGCCATCAGCTTAGTCTCAAACTCCTACGAACAATACTTC.

V gene TRBV20-1 combines with J gene TRBJ1-5; D possibly corresponds to TRBD1 (5 bases). The V end lost 1 base, the J end lost 1 base, and 17 bases lay between the germline ends. Looked up from germline, CDR1 is DFQATT and CDR2 is SNEGSKA (reference sequence). The CDR3 has 17 amino acids. The CDR3 protein is CSARGPLGRGSNQPQHF. The DNA of the CDR3 is TGCAGTGCTAGAGGCCCCTTGGGACGTGGGAGCAATCAGCCCCAGCATTTT.

A note on this clonotype: In this CDR3 the conserved last residue, phenylalanine or tryptophan, is missing, so a read error is likely. The rearrangement uses TRBV13 and TRBJ2-3, with D uncertain. Germline V gene data show CDR1 as PRHDT and CDR2 as FYEKMQ (reference sequence). The CDR3 covers 15 residues. The CDR3 DNA reads as TGTGCCAGCAGGTTAGACCTCTCCTACACAGATACGCAGTATTCT. Its protein product is CASRLDLSYTDTQYS.

Worth noting for this clonotype: Without the conserved terminal phenylalanine or tryptophan, this CDR3 likely stems from a read error. V and J are TRBV5-6 and TRBJ1-2, with 8 bases aligning to TRBD1. V dropped 9 bases and J dropped 6; count of bases not matched to a gene: 10. The germline gives CDR1 SGHDT, CDR2 YYEEEE. This CDR3 has 13 amino acids. The CDR3 is CANRRDRGDGYTL. CDR3 bases: TGTGCCAACAGACGTGACAGGGGCGATGGCTACACCTTA.

This clonotype came up many times. The CDR3 is CASSLRGSTYEQYF. CDR3 coding DNA: TGCGCCAGCAGCCTCCGGGGCAGTACCTACGAGCAGTACTTC. The chain employs TRBV5-1 and TRBJ2-7; D possibly matches TRBD1 or TRBD2 (5 bases each). This CDR3 contains 14 residues. Per germline, CDR1 SGHRS and CDR2 YFSETQ. Trimming took 4 bases from V and 2 from J, leaving 13 bases between them.

To note about this clonotype: A read error is likely, as this CDR3 ends without the conserved phenylalanine or tryptophan. The DNA is left out, because the CDR3 cannot be placed on it with certainty; the CDR3 is given as TCRdb lists it. The chain is built from TRBV4-2 and TRBJ1-1; the table's D call, TRBD1, was not checked against the DNA. Both ends counted, the CDR3 spans 17 residues. CDR1 and CDR2 from the germline V gene are LGHNA and YNFKEQ. CDR3 protein: CASSRHGDGAGYTEASS.

Points on this clonotype: The junction departs from germline at one end; a sequencing error may be responsible. CDR3 residues: CVSSFLSLSDTQYF. Here the CDR3 DNA reads TGTGTCAGCAGCTTCTTGAGTCTCTCCGATACACAGTATTTT. V and J are TRBV11-3 and TRBJ2-3, with D unclear. CDR1 and CDR2 (germline): SGHNT, YENEEA. The CDR3 has 14 residues.

About this clonotype: At one end, the junction sequence differs from germline, possibly due to a read error. The V call is TRBV11-2, the J call TRBJ1-6; unclear D gene. CDR1 SGHAT and CDR2 FQNNGV come from the germline V gene. This CDR3 has 15 amino acids. In DNA, the CDR3 is TGTGCCAGCGACTTAGCCTCGGGGAATAAATCACCCCTCCACTTT. Amino acid sequence: CASDLASGNKSPLHF.

This clonotype was found many times. V gene TRBV14 combines with J gene TRBJ2-1; D possibly uses TRBD1 or TRBD2 (6 bases each). The CDR3 is made up of 13 amino acids. V was clipped by 3 bases and J by 10 bases, with 13 bases between them. Germline V lookup: CDR1 SGHDN, CDR2 FVKESK. CDR3 amino acids: CASSHGGGLEQFF. For the CDR3, the DNA is TGTGCCAGCAGCCATGGGGGCGGACTAGAGCAGTTCTTC.

This clonotype was recorded once. The germline gene is not matched at one end of the junction; a read error may be the cause. The genes are TRBV6-5 and TRBJ1-6; D is ambiguous. Germline lookup yields CDR1 MNHEY and CDR2 SVGAGI. This CDR3 comprises 18 residues. The CDR3 DNA reads TGTACCAGCAGTTACTTGAGTTCTCCGGGATCCTATAATTCACCCCTCCACTTT. This translates into CTSSYLSSPGSYNSPLHF.

This clonotype was seen more than once but under ten times. The chain joins TRBV6-5 to TRBJ1-1, with D possibly matching TRBD1 (5 bases). Germline assignment: CDR1 MNHEY and CDR2 SVGAGI. The V end lost 6 bases, the J end lost 5 bases, and 19 bases lay between the germline ends. The CDR3 totals 15 residues. The CDR3 protein is CASSSRPPRGTEAFF. For the CDR3, the DNA is TGTGCCAGCAGCTCCCGGCCCCCGCGGGGGACTGAAGCTTTCTTT.

Concerning this clonotype itself: This may come from a read error, since a much larger clone is one base off. The chain is built from TRBV7-9 and TRBJ2-1; the match to TRBD2 covers 7 bases. The CDR3 has 13 residues. The V gene's germline CDR1 is SEHNR and CDR2 FQNEAQ (reference sequence). J lost 11 bases, V lost 3 bases, and 7 bases had no gene match. The CDR3 DNA reads TGTGCCAGCAGCTTGGGAGGGGAGCATAAGCAGTTCTTC. It yields the protein CASSLGGEHKQFF. Full variable domain (rest looked up from reference TRBV7-9 and TRBJ2-1): DTGVSQNPRHKITKRGQNVTFRCDPISEHNRLYWYRQTLGQGPEFLTYFQNEAQLEKSRLLSDRFSAERPKGSFSTLEIQRTEQGDSAMYLCASSLGGEHKQFFGPGTRLTVL.

Worth noting for this clonotype: This may come from a read error, since a much larger clone is one base off. The rearrangement uses TRBV20-1 and TRBJ2-7, with TRBD2 identical over 8 bases. This CDR3 spans 13 amino acids. The germline V gene encodes CDR1 DFQATT and CDR2 SNEGSKA (reference sequence). CDR3 coding DNA: TGCAGTGCTAGAACGGGTACCGGGGGGGAGCAGTGCTTC. This codes for CSARTGTGGEQCF.

The rearrangement uses TRBV2 and TRBJ2-7; 10 bases match TRBD2. Per germline, CDR1 SNHLY and CDR2 FYNNEI. The length of the CDR3 is 15 residues. J gave up 2 bases and V 2 bases, and 3 bases lay outside the gene matches. The CDR3 bases are TGTGCCAGCAGTGAATCTAGCGGGAGAACCTACGAGCAGTACTTC. The encoded protein is CASSESSGRTYEQYF.

In its sample, this clonotype was seen once. The chain links TRBV20-1 to TRBJ1-6; no firm D call. Germline assignment: CDR1 DFQATT and CDR2 SNEGSKA (reference sequence). The CDR3 consists of 13 residues. CDR3 coding DNA: TGCTGTGATAAGGGTGGCTGGGGTTCACCCCTCCACTTT. Translation gives CCDKGGWGSPLHF.